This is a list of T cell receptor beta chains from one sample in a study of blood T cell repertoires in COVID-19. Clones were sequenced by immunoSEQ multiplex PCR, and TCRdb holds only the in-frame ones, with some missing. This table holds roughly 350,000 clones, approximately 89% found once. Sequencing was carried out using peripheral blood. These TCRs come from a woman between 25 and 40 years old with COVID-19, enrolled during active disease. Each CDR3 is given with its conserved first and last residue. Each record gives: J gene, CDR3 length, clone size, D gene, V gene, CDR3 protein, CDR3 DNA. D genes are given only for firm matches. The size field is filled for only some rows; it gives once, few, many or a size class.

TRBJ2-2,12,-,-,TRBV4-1,CASSHPAGELFF,TGCGCCAGCAGCCACCCAGCCGGGGAGCTGTTTTTT
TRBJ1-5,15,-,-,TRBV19,CASSITRDGNQPQHF,TGTGCCAGTAGTATTACCAGGGATGGCAATCAGCCCCAGCATTTT
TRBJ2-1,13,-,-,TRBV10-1,CASSEQWGDEQFF,TGCGCCAGCAGTGAGCAGTGGGGGGATGAGCAGTTCTTC
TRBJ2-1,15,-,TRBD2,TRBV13,CASSRSGRVYNEQFF,TGTGCCAGCAGTCGAAGCGGGAGGGTCTACAATGAGCAGTTCTTC
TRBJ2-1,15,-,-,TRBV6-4,CASSPLQGTGNEQFF,TGTGCCAGCAGTCCCCTCCAGGGCACTGGCAATGAGCAGTTCTTC
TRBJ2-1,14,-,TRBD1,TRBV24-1,CATSASGGFDEQFF,TGTGCCACCAGTGCGTCAGGGGGCTTCGATGAGCAGTTCTTC
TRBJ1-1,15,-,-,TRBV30,CAWTIEGWRHTEAFF,TGTGCCTGGACTATAGAGGGATGGCGACACACTGAAGCTTTCTTT
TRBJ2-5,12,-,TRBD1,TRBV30,CACKYRGETQYF,TGTGCCTGTAAATACAGGGGGGAGACCCAGTACTTC
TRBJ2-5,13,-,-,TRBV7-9,CASSFPEAPYQYF,TGTGCCAGCAGCTTCCCGGAGGCACCGTACCAGTACTTC
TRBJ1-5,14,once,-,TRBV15,CATSREAYNQPQHF,TGTGCCACCAGCAGAGAAGCCTACAATCAGCCCCAGCATTTT
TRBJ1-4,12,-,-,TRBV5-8,CASSSSNEKLFF,TGTGCCAGCAGCTCATCTAATGAAAAACTGTTTTTT
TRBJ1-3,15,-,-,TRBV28,CASSSRAYSGNTIYF,TGTGCCAGCAGTTCGCGGGCGTACTCTGGAAACACCATATATTTT
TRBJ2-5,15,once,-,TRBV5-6,CASSAPRDSQETQYF,TGTGCCAGCAGCGCTCCCCGGGACTCTCAAGAGACCCAGTACTTC
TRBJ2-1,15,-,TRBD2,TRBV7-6,CASSLTSGAYNEQFF,TGTGCCAGCAGCCTCACTAGCGGGGCCTACAATGAGCAGTTCTTC
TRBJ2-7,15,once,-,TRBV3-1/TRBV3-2,CASSPPWGHHSEQYF,TGTGCCAGCAGCCCCCCCTGGGGGCATCACTCCGAGCAGTACTTC
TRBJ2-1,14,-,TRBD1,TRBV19,CASTGGLNYNEQFF,TGTGCCAGTACAGGGGGCTTGAACTACAATGAGCAGTTCTTC
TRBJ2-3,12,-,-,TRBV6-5,CASRSQGDTQYF,TGTGCCAGCAGGTCCCAGGGGGATACGCAGTATTTT
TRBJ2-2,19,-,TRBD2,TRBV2,CASSEGGVLAGKNTGELFF,TGTGCCAGCAGTGAAGGGGGGGTACTAGCGGGAAAGAACACCGGGGAGCTGTTTTTT
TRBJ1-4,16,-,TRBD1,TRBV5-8,CASSLGQGITNEKLFF,TGTGCCAGCAGCTTGGGACAGGGGATAACTAATGAAAAACTGTTTTTT
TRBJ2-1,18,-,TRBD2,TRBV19,CASSIEHSGTSGYNEQFF,TGTGCCAGTAGTATAGAACATTCAGGGACTAGCGGCTACAATGAGCAGTTCTTC
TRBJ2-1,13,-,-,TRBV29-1,CSVGPRRDNEQFF,TGCAGCGTTGGGCCTCGGAGGGACAATGAGCAGTTCTTC
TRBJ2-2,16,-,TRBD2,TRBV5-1,CASSFSVLAADGELFF,TGCGCCAGCAGCTTTTCGGTACTAGCGGCTGACGGGGAGCTGTTTTTT
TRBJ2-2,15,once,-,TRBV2,CASSVEGRNTGELFF,TGTGCCAGCAGTGTTGAGGGAAGGAACACCGGGGAGCTGTTTTTT
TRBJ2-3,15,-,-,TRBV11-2,CASSLVTGLADTQYF,TGTGCCAGCAGCTTAGTCACAGGCTTGGCAGATACGCAGTATTTT